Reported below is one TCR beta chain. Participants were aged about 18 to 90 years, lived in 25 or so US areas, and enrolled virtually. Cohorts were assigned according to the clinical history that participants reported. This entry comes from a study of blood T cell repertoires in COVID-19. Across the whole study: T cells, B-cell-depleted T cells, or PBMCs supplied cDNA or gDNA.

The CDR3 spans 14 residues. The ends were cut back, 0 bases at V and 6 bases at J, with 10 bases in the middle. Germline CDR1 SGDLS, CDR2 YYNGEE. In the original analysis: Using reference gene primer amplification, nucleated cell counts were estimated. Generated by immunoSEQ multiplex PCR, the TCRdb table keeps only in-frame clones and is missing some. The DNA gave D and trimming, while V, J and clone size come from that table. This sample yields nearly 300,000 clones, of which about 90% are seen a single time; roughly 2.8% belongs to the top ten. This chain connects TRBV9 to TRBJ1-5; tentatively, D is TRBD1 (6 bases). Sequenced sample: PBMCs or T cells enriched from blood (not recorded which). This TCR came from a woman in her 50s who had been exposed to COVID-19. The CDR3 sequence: CASSVDGGLQPQHF. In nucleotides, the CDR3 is TGTGCCAGCAGCGTAGATGGGGGCCTTCAGCCCCAGCATTTT.